The 9 T cell receptor beta chains listed next were all sequenced from one sample in a study of cytomegalovirus exposure and HLA in healthy donors. A multiplex PCR was run with 60 Vbeta primers and 13 Jbeta primers. TCRdb keeps only in-frame clones here, not all; method: immunoSEQ multiplex PCR. Of around 160,000 clones listed, about 83% are singletons. Sequences were obtained from PBMCs. The receptors originated from a man aged 40-55 years in good health and CMV-seropositive.

This chain links TRBV29-1 with TRBJ2-1, with a tentative D call TRBD2 (6 bases). Trimming removed 3 bases at V and 2 bases at J, with 23 bases between. CDR3 length: 18 amino acids. The V gene's germline CDR1 is SQVTM and CDR2 ANQGSEA. The CDR3 nucleotides read TGCAGCGTTGATCCCCCTCTCAAGGGGTGGGGGGCCTACAATGAGCAGTTCTTC. Protein product: CSVDPPLKGWGAYNEQFF.

This clone was seen only once. The rearrangement links TRBV7-2 to TRBJ1-2, with 7 positions matching TRBD1. V dropped 4 bases and J dropped 6; count of bases not matched to a gene: 11. The CDR3 extends over 15 amino acids. Per the germline V gene, CDR1 is SGHTA and CDR2 is FQGNSA. For the CDR3, the DNA is TGTGCCAGCAGCTCAAGACAGGGATCGACCAATGGCTACACCTTC. This translates into CASSSRQGSTNGYTF.

This chain links TRBV18 with TRBJ1-5; a possible D gene is TRBD1 (5 bases). CDR1 KGHSH and CDR2 LQKENI come from the germline V gene. The length of the CDR3 is 16 residues. V lost 4 bases and J 0 bases, leaving 13 bases between the germline ends. The CDR3 sequence is CASSRRAMDSNQPQHF. Here the CDR3 DNA reads TGTGCCAGCTCACGCAGGGCCATGGATAGCAATCAGCCCCAGCATTTT.

This clone has a single count. The CDR3 sequence: CASSLPSLDSRTGELFF. The DNA of the CDR3 is TGCGCCAGCAGCTTGCCCTCCCTGGACAGTCGAACCGGGGAGCTGTTTTTT. The chain has TRBV5-1 and TRBJ2-2; maybe TRBD1 (6 bases). V gave up 1 base and J gave up 5 bases, with 18 bases separating them. The CDR3 consists of 17 residues. The germline gives CDR1 SGHRS, CDR2 YFSETQ. Full variable domain (remainder filled in from reference TRBV5-1 and TRBJ2-2): KAGVTQTPRYLIKTRGQQVTLSCSPISGHRSVSWYQQTPGQGLQFLFEYFSETQRNKGNFPGRFSGRQFSNSRSEMNVSTLELGDSALYLCASSLPSLDSRTGELFFGEGSRLTVL.

The chain links TRBV2 to TRBJ2-1, with TRBD2 as a possible D gene (5 bases). The germline V gene has CDR1 SNHLY and CDR2 FYNNEI. Trimming removed 2 bases from V and 2 bases from J, with 7 bases in between. This CDR3 comprises 14 residues. In DNA, the CDR3 is TGTGCCAGCAGTGAACTACTAGCCTACAATGAGCAGTTCTTC. Residues: CASSELLAYNEQFF.

The J gene is TRBJ1-6, the V gene TRBV27; D call uncertain. V lost 5 bases and J lost 4, with 12 bases in between. The CDR3 covers 15 residues. The V gene's germline CDR1 is MNHEY and CDR2 SMNVEV (reference sequence). CDR3 coding DNA: TGTGCCAGCAGTCTTACCGGGAGTTATAATTCACCCCTCCACTTT. Encoded protein: CASSLTGSYNSPLHF.

J is TRBJ2-5 and V is TRBV29-1, with 9 bases aligning to TRBD1. Judging by the DNA end, TRBJ2-7 fits better; the J call may be wrong. The CDR3 loop spans 14 amino acids. CDR1 SQVTM and CDR2 ANQGSEA come from the germline V gene. CDR3 in DNA: TGCAGCGCCCGGGACAGGGAGTTGTTCGGCGAGCAGTACTTC. Amino acid sequence: CSARDRELFGEQYF.

The genes are TRBV5-5 and TRBJ1-4; no firm D call. Per the germline V gene, CDR1 is SGHKS and CDR2 is YYEKEE (reference sequence). Between the trimmed V and J ends, which lost 1 base and 6 bases, there was a span of 10 bases. The CDR3 consists of 14 residues. CDR3 DNA: TGTGCCAGCAGCTTGTCTGATACTTATGAAAAACTGTTTTTT. It is translated as CASSLSDTYEKLFF.

CDR3 sequence: CASSLFRGIQGAFF. CDR3 in DNA: TGTGCCAGCAGTTTATTCAGGGGCATCCAAGGGGCCTTCTTT. The gene calls are TRBV27 and TRBJ1-1, with D perhaps matching TRBD1 (6 bases). Deletions cut 1 base from V and 14 bases from J, with 20 bases between. The CDR3 runs to 14 residues. Germline-derived CDR1 and CDR2 are MNHEY and SMNVEV (reference sequence).